The 22 T cell receptor beta chains presented below share a single source sample, sequenced in a study of blood T cells in healthy people across ages. Next came a second PCR, run for roughly 6 to 11 cycles, which used a sample-barcoded 5' primer along with a J-beta primer mix. TCRdb re-called the 5' RACE reads with MiXCR, one entry per CDR3 protein. The sample lists over 1,500,000 distinct CDR3 sequences; about 50% were seen once. Sequencing was carried out using blood. Source of these receptors: a woman aged 40 to 55 in good health.

The CDR3 DNA reads as TGTGCCAGCAGTGACGCCCTCCCCCAAGAGACCCAGTACTTC. It encodes CASSDALPQETQYF. This chain links TRBV6-2 or TRBV6-3 with TRBJ2-5; no clear D. CDR1 is MNHEY and CDR2 is SVGEGT in the germline V gene. This CDR3 contains 14 residues. The V end lost 5 bases, the J end lost 1 base, and 11 bases lay between the germline ends.

This clonotype was recorded a few times. The chain employs TRBV20-1 and TRBJ2-4; 7 bases are shared with TRBD1. The CDR3 is 16 residues long. Per germline, CDR1 DFQATT and CDR2 SNEGSKA (reference sequence). Trimming took 5 bases from V and 0 from J; bases not matched to a gene: 10. The CDR3 here is CSAAAGGWVAKNIQYF. Written as DNA, the CDR3 is TGCAGTGCTGCAGCAGGGGGTTGGGTAGCCAAAAACATTCAGTACTTC.

V gene TRBV5-1 combines with J gene TRBJ2-1; TRBD1 is a possible D gene (5 bases). V was pared by 6 bases and J by 7 bases, with 20 bases between. This CDR3 region has 15 residues. Germline assignment: CDR1 SGHRS and CDR2 YFSETQ. The CDR3 DNA is TGCGCCAGCATCCCAGGGATAGGGGCTACTAATGAGCAGTTCTTC. Amino acid sequence: CASIPGIGATNEQFF.

The chain uses TRBV7-2 and TRBJ2-5; 8 bases map to TRBD1. The CDR3 runs to 13 residues. Germline CDR1 SGHTA, CDR2 FQGNSA. Trimming at V came to 1 base and at J to 10 bases, leaving 5 bases not matched to a gene. The CDR3 spells CASSLVTGGLQYF. DNA for the CDR3: TGTGCCAGCAGCTTAGTCACAGGGGGTCTCCAGTACTTC.

This chain links TRBV6-2 or TRBV6-3 with TRBJ2-3; D ambiguous. Per germline, CDR1 MNHEY and CDR2 SVGEGT. The CDR3 has 14 amino acids. Trimming left V 2 bases short and J 2 bases short, with 8 bases between. The CDR3 nucleotides read TGTGCCAGCAGTTACGTGGCTACCACAGATACGCAGTATTTT. This translates into CASSYVATTDTQYF.

The chain has TRBV7-2 and TRBJ1-4; D is undetermined. The CDR3 extends over 12 amino acids. Germline values: CDR1 SGHTA, CDR2 FQGNSA. With 7 bases removed from V and 3 bases from J, the gap between germline ends came to 6 bases. The CDR3 DNA sequence: TGTGCCAGCACCAACCCTAATGAAAAACTGTTTTTT. It yields the protein CASTNPNEKLFF.

A few counts support this clonotype. The rearrangement uses TRBV7-6 and TRBJ2-7; the D gene is possibly TRBD1 (6 bases). Germline CDR1 is SGHVS and CDR2 is FNYEAQ. Trimming pared 0 bases from V and 2 bases from J, leaving 8 bases between. The CDR3 sequence is 14 residues long. CDR3 bases: TGTGCCAGCAGCTTAGCTGACAGGACCTACGAGCAGTACTTC. Its translation is CASSLADRTYEQYF.

The gene calls are TRBV21-1 and TRBJ2-3; the DNA was not compared with TRBD2, the D call given in the table. TRBV21-1 is reported as a pseudogene. The CDR3 consists of 17 residues. The CDR3 spells CASSKEVREGHTDTQYF. CDR3 coding DNA: TGTGCCAGCAGCAAAGAAGTCAGGGAGGGCCACACAGATACGCAGTATTTT.

Ten or more counts support this clonotype. The J gene is TRBJ2-7, the V gene TRBV7-2, with D hard to call. Between the trimmed V and J ends, which lost 1 base and 2 bases, there was a span of 6 bases. This CDR3 has 13 residues. The germline CDR1 and CDR2 sequences are SGHTA and FQGNSA. CDR3 sequence (DNA): TGTGCCAGCAGCTTAGGGCATCCCTACGAGCAGTACTTC. Translation gives CASSLGHPYEQYF.

J is TRBJ2-1 and V is TRBV5-1, with a possible D match to TRBD1 (7 bases). The CDR3 runs 15 residues. The ends were cut back, 0 bases at V and 2 bases at J, with 9 bases in the middle. Germline values: CDR1 SGHRS, CDR2 YFSETQ. CDR3 in amino acids: CASSLVRGAYNEQFF. The CDR3 DNA reads as TGCGCCAGCAGCTTGGTCAGGGGGGCCTACAATGAGCAGTTCTTC.

This clonotype has only a few counts. This sequence joins TRBV5-1 and TRBJ2-1, with 7 bases matching TRBD2. Germline loops: CDR1 SGHRS, CDR2 YFSETQ. The V segment lost 5 bases and the J segment 4 bases; nucleotides outside the gene matches: 6. This CDR3 contains 14 residues. This CDR3 is CASRSGAQYNEQFF. DNA of the CDR3: TGCGCCAGCAGGAGCGGGGCGCAATACAATGAGCAGTTCTTC.

This clonotype was observed once. Because it lacks the conserved phenylalanine or tryptophan at the end, this CDR3 is likely a read error. This chain links TRBV6-2 or TRBV6-3 with TRBJ2-6; weak D call: TRBD1 (6 bases). With 1 base removed from V and 1 base from J, the gap between germline ends came to 14 bases. The V gene's germline CDR1 is MNHEY and CDR2 SVGEGT. CDR3 length: 18 amino acids. The CDR3 coding sequence is TGTGCCAGCAGTTACTATGGGGCAGGGGTATCTGGGGCCAACGTCCTGACTGTC. This encodes CASSYYGAGVSGANVLTV.

This clonotype has more than one count but fewer than ten. The rearrangement joins TRBV3-1 to TRBJ2-5, with 8 bases aligning to TRBD2. CDR3 length: 14 amino acids. The V gene end was trimmed by 3 bases and the J gene end by 4 bases; junction bases not matched to a gene: 4. Germline V gives CDR1 LGHDT, CDR2 YNNKEL (reference sequence). This chain's CDR3 is CASSQGLVRETQYF. DNA of the CDR3: TGTGCCAGCAGCCAGGGACTAGTTAGAGAGACCCAGTACTTC.

The genes are TRBV7-9 and TRBJ2-5; D perhaps matches TRBD1 (5 bases). The V end lost 7 bases, the J end lost 2 bases, and 8 bases lay between the germline ends. CDR3 length equals 12 residues. Germline V lookup: CDR1 SEHNR, CDR2 FQNEAQ (reference sequence). The CDR3 coding sequence is TGTGCCAGCACTAAGGGGCAAGAGACCCAGTACTTC. Amino acid sequence: CASTKGQETQYF.

The rearrangement uses TRBV7-2 and TRBJ1-1; 9 nucleotides match TRBD1. This CDR3 has 14 residues. V dropped 5 bases and J dropped 6; count of bases not matched to a gene: 7. Germline loops: CDR1 SGHTA, CDR2 FQGNSA. This CDR3 reads CASSPGQGYAEAFF. The CDR3 nucleotides read TGTGCCAGCAGCCCCGGACAGGGGTACGCTGAAGCTTTCTTT.

This clonotype was seen a few times. The chain combines TRBV4-3 with TRBJ2-5; D remains unclear. This CDR3 is 14 amino acids long. The ends were cut back, 1 base at V and 5 bases at J, with 11 bases in the middle. Germline CDR1 reads LGHNA; CDR2 reads YSLEER. Written as DNA, the CDR3 is TGCGCCAGCAGCCAAGGAGGCGCCGCGGAGACCCAGTACTTC. Translation: CASSQGGAAETQYF.

Comment on this clonotype: An end of the junction does not agree with germline; a read error may underlie this. The chain couples TRBV9 to TRBJ2-3, with 8 bases fitting TRBD2. The CDR3 sequence is 14 residues long. Germline lookup yields CDR1 SGDLS and CDR2 YYNGEE. CDR3 residues: CASSGRGGRDTRYF. The CDR3 DNA reads TGTGCCAGCAGCGGACGGGGGGGCAGAGATACGCGGTATTTT.

This chain's CDR3 is CSAKEPRAQETQYF. The CDR3 DNA reads as TGCAGTGCCAAAGAGCCCCGGGCGCAAGAGACCCAGTACTTC. The gene calls are TRBV20-1 and TRBJ2-5; D is ambiguous. The CDR3 totals 14 residues. V was pared by 6 bases and J by 2 bases, with 16 bases between. Germline assignment: CDR1 DFQATT and CDR2 SNEGSKA (reference sequence).

V usage is TRBV12-3 or TRBV12-4 and J usage is TRBJ1-4; D is perhaps TRBD1 (6 bases). There are 19 residues in the CDR3. The V gene lost 7 bases and the J gene lost 4 bases, with 28 bases spanning the gap. The CDR3 here is CASTYAGAASVMGNEKLFF. CDR3 coding DNA: TGTGCCAGCACCTACGCAGGGGCAGCGTCTGTGATGGGTAATGAAAAACTGTTTTTT.

The CDR3 protein is CASSQDGYSTEAFF. CDR3 DNA: TGTGCCAGCAGCCAAGATGGATACAGCACTGAAGCTTTCTTT. The chain combines TRBV4-2 with TRBJ1-1, with D unclear. The ends were cut back, 0 bases at V and 4 bases at J, with 9 bases in the middle. Germline V gene sequence: CDR1 LGHNA, CDR2 YNFKEQ. This CDR3 spans 14 amino acids.

The J gene is TRBJ2-5, the V gene TRBV29-1; D gene ambiguous. The CDR3 consists of 12 residues. V was pared by 6 bases and J by 5 bases, with 13 bases between. Germline lookup yields CDR1 SQVTM and CDR2 ANQGSEA. The CDR3 DNA reads TGCAGCGTCCGTAGGGTAAGGGAGACCCAGTACTTC. Its protein product is CSVRRVRETQYF. Supplemented by reference TRBV29-1 and TRBJ2-5, the full variable domain reads SAVISQKPSRDICQRGTSLTIQCQVDSQVTMMFWYRQQPGQSLTLIATANQGSEATYESGFVIDKFPISRPNLTFSTLTVSNMSPEDSSIYLCSVRRVRETQYFGPGTRLLVL.

The rearrangement uses TRBV24-1 and TRBJ2-2; either TRBD1 or TRBD2 may fit D (6 bases each). The germline V gene encodes CDR1 KGHDR and CDR2 SFDVKD. The CDR3 runs 16 residues. V lost 7 bases to trimming and J lost 4 bases, with 18 bases between them. The CDR3 is CATRSEGGRGTGELFF. The CDR3 nucleotides are TGTGCCACCAGATCAGAAGGGGGGCGAGGCACCGGGGAGCTGTTTTTT.